The 27 T cell receptor beta chains given below trace back to one sample, sequenced in a study of blood T cell repertoires in COVID-19. TCRdb keeps only in-frame clones here, not all; method: immunoSEQ multiplex PCR. The data show over 65,000 clones, with about 81% seen just once and over 8.5% held by the top ten. Sequencing was carried out using peripheral blood. These receptors all stem from a human donor in a cohort sampled during active COVID-19.

The genes are TRBV5-6 and TRBJ2-1; 11 positions agree with TRBD2. Looked up from germline, CDR1 is SGHDT and CDR2 is YYEEEE. The CDR3 consists of 16 residues. V shed 4 bases, J shed 0 bases, and the junction held 3 bases outside the gene matches. The CDR3 region has the DNA TGTGCCAGCAGCAAGCTAGCGGGAGGCTCCTACAATGAGCAGTTCTTC. It yields the protein CASSKLAGGSYNEQFF.

The chain recombines TRBV5-1 with TRBJ2-2, with a weak D call TRBD2 (6 bases). CDR1 is SGHRS and CDR2 is YFSETQ in the germline V gene. V lost 4 bases and J lost 5, with 9 bases in between. The CDR3 has 13 residues. CDR3 nucleotides: TGCGCCAGCAGCGGCCGGGAGACCGGGGAGCTGTTTTTT. Translation gives CASSGRETGELFF.

The rearrangement uses TRBV28 and TRBJ1-2, with TRBD1 as a possible D gene (6 bases). From germline, CDR1 is MDHEN and CDR2 SYDVKM. Trimming left V 3 bases short and J 1 base short, with 12 bases between. This CDR3 has 15 residues. CDR3 sequence reads: CASSFIGTYNYGYTF. CDR3 DNA: TGTGCCAGCAGTTTCATAGGGACATATAACTATGGCTACACCTTC.

The chain carries TRBV9 and TRBJ2-7; D is perhaps TRBD1 (5 bases). V lost 0 bases and J lost 5, with 12 bases in between. The CDR3 runs 14 residues. CDR1 and CDR2 (germline): SGDLS, YYNGEE. The CDR3 region has the DNA TGTGCCAGCAGCGTAGGGCAGGGCCGAAACGAGCAGTACTTC. This sequence encodes CASSVGQGRNEQYF.

The rearrangement uses TRBV5-6 and TRBJ2-6; D might be TRBD2 (6 bases). In germline, CDR1 is SGHDT, CDR2 YYEEEE. This CDR3 region has 15 residues. V gave up 5 bases and J gave up 1 base, with 10 bases separating them. CDR3 DNA: TGTGCCAGCAGATGGGGGAGGTCTGGGGCCAACGTCCTGACTTTC. Translating gives CASRWGRSGANVLTF.

The chain carries TRBV20-1 and TRBJ2-1, with D unclear. This CDR3 comprises 11 residues. In germline, CDR1 is DFQATT, CDR2 SNEGSKA (reference sequence). V lost 7 bases and J lost 11, with 15 bases in between. The CDR3, as DNA: TGCAGTGGCTACATAAAGGAGCAGCAGTTCTTC. This gives the protein CSGYIKEQQFF.

This clone was recorded a few times. The chain links TRBV4-1 to TRBJ2-2, with a tentative D call TRBD1 (6 bases). The CDR3 has 16 amino acids. Looked up from germline, CDR1 is MGHRA and CDR2 is YSYEKL. V lost 2 bases, J lost 4 bases, and 14 bases lay in between. The CDR3 bases are TGCGCCAGCAGCCAAAGGGGGAATCGGGGCACCGGGGAGCTGTTTTTT. This translates into CASSQRGNRGTGELFF.

This clone was detected once. The chain is built from TRBV4-2 and TRBJ2-1, with TRBD2 matching over 9 bases. The junction had 4 bases not matched to a gene; V was cut back by 1 base and J by 6 bases. Germline V lookup: CDR1 LGHNA, CDR2 YNFKEQ. This CDR3 region has 15 residues. DNA of the CDR3: TGTGCCAGCAGCCAAGGGACTAGCGTCTCCAATGAGCAGTTCTTC. It encodes CASSQGTSVSNEQFF.

The rearrangement links TRBV5-4 to TRBJ1-1, with 7 positions matching TRBD1. Germline V lookup: CDR1 SGHNT, CDR2 YYREEE (reference sequence). Trimming took 3 bases from V and 0 from J; bases not matched to a gene: 17. CDR3 length equals 19 residues. The CDR3 reads CASSYSGQAGGVMNTEAFF. The CDR3 coding sequence is TGTGCCAGCAGCTACTCAGGACAGGCGGGAGGGGTAATGAACACTGAAGCTTTCTTT.

This clone appeared once. The V call is TRBV28, the J call TRBJ2-2; 7 nucleotides agree with TRBD1. The CDR3 has 14 residues. Per germline, CDR1 MDHEN and CDR2 SYDVKM. Trimming cost V 7 bases and J 2 bases; bases outside gene matches: 4. The chain's CDR3 is CASTRTGNTGELFF. As DNA, the CDR3 is TGTGCCAGCACGCGGACAGGCAACACCGGGGAGCTGTTTTTT.

The rearrangement joins TRBV18 to TRBJ1-1; 8 bases are shared with TRBD1. V was pared by 3 bases and J by 6 bases, with 0 bases of the junction left unmatched. Germline lookup yields CDR1 KGHSH and CDR2 LQKENI. The CDR3 loop spans 12 amino acids. The CDR3 coding sequence is TGTGCCAGCTCACCGGACAGGGCTGAAGCTTTCTTT. It is translated as CASSPDRAEAFF. The whole variable domain, filled in from reference TRBV18 and TRBJ1-1, reads NAGVMQNPRHLVRRRGQEARLRCSPMKGHSHVYWYRQLPEEGLKFMVYLQKENIIDESGMPKERFSAEFPKEGPSILRIQQVVRGDSAAYFCASSPDRAEAFFGQGTRLTVV.

The chain links TRBV2 to TRBJ1-1, with D unclear. V lost 3 bases to trimming and J lost 0 bases, with 8 bases between them. The CDR3 runs to 14 residues. Germline V lookup: CDR1 SNHLY, CDR2 FYNNEI. Written as DNA, the CDR3 is TGTGCCAGCAGTGAGGAGGCCGTGAACACTGAAGCTTTCTTT. It specifies CASSEEAVNTEAFF.

This chain connects TRBV20-1 to TRBJ2-4; D gene unclear. There are 11 residues in the CDR3. Germline CDR1 DFQATT, CDR2 SNEGSKA (reference sequence). V dropped 5 bases and J dropped 7 bases, with 9 bases sitting between them. The CDR3 loop is CSALPENIQYF. CDR3 DNA sequence: TGCAGTGCTCTCCCGGAGAACATTCAGTACTTC.

The chain uses TRBV9 and TRBJ1-6; tentatively, D is TRBD1 (6 bases). The CDR3 has 15 amino acids. The germline V and J ends were trimmed by 5 bases and 7 bases, with 16 bases remaining between them. Germline V gene sequence: CDR1 SGDLS, CDR2 YYNGEE. The CDR3 region is CASSSEGQYNSPLHF. The CDR3, as DNA: TGTGCCAGCAGTTCTGAAGGACAGTACAATTCACCCCTCCACTTT. Supplemented by reference TRBV9 and TRBJ1-6, the full variable domain reads DSGVTQTPKHLITATGQRVTLRCSPRSGDLSVYWYQQSLDQGLQFLIQYYNGEERAKGNILERFSAQQFPDLHSELNLSSLELGDSALYFCASSSEGQYNSPLHFGNGTRLTVT.

This sequence joins TRBV5-1 and TRBJ1-1, with D possibly matching TRBD1 (6 bases). Trimming stripped 6 bases from V and 0 bases from J, with 9 bases between. Per the germline V gene, CDR1 is SGHRS and CDR2 is YFSETQ. This CDR3 has 13 amino acids. The DNA of the CDR3 is TGCGCCAGCACCGGACAGATGAACACTGAAGCTTTCTTT. It is translated as CASTGQMNTEAFF.

V and J are TRBV28 and TRBJ1-1; no definite D call. The ends were cut back, 1 base at V and 0 bases at J, with 24 bases in the middle. The CDR3 is 20 residues long. Germline V gene data show CDR1 as MDHEN and CDR2 as SYDVKM. CDR3 region: CASSLFYTIPRHPMNTEAFF. As DNA, the CDR3 is TGTGCCAGCAGTTTATTTTATACAATCCCCCGACACCCCATGAACACTGAAGCTTTCTTT.

DNA for the CDR3: TGTGCCACCAGTTGGGGAGTGAACACTGAAGCTTTCTTT. The encoded protein is CATSWGVNTEAFF. The J gene is TRBJ1-1, the V gene TRBV24-1; D gene unclear. In germline, CDR1 is KGHDR, CDR2 SFDVKD. Trimming took off 6 bases at V and 0 bases at J, with 7 bases between the two ends. The CDR3 length is 13 residues.

This clone was picked up a small number of times. The CDR3 DNA follows: TGTGCCTGGAGTGTAGTGACAGGGGGCACTGAAAAACTGTTTTTT. Protein: CAWSVVTGGTEKLFF. This rearrangement joins TRBV30 to TRBJ1-4; 10 nucleotides agree with TRBD1. Germline-derived CDR1 and CDR2 are GTSNPN and SVGIG (reference sequence). CDR3 length: 15 amino acids. Trimming cost V 0 bases and J 7 bases; bases outside gene matches: 5.

The gene calls are TRBV18 and TRBJ2-7, with D possibly being TRBD1 (6 bases). The CDR3 is 15 residues long. Per germline, CDR1 KGHSH and CDR2 LQKENI. Trimming removed 6 bases from V and 2 bases from J, with 17 bases in between. The CDR3 region has the DNA TGTGCCAGCTCCCCCGCCCCCAGGGGCGCCTACGAGCAGTACTTC. Protein: CASSPAPRGAYEQYF. Together with reference TRBV18 and TRBJ2-7, the CDR3 gives the full variable domain: NAGVMQNPRHLVRRRGQEARLRCSPMKGHSHVYWYRQLPEEGLKFMVYLQKENIIDESGMPKERFSAEFPKEGPSILRIQQVVRGDSAAYFCASSPAPRGAYEQYFGPGTRLTVT.

The CDR3 DNA reads TGTGCCAGCAGGACGGGACAGGGCTACGAGCAGTACTTC. This codes for CASRTGQGYEQYF. The chain employs TRBV2 and TRBJ2-7; TRBD1 matches at 9 bases. CDR3 length: 13 residues. J lost 3 bases, V lost 6 bases, and 3 bases had no gene match. Germline V gene lookup returns CDR1 SNHLY and CDR2 FYNNEI.

V and J are TRBV21-1 and TRBJ1-6; the listed D gene, TRBD1, was not tested against the DNA. TRBV21-1 is deemed a pseudogene. CDR3 length: 18 amino acids. CDR3 in DNA: TGTGCCAGCAGCAAAGTTGGGGACAGGAGCTCCTATAATTCACCCCTCCACTTT. Translating gives CASSKVGDRSSYNSPLHF.

This chain uses TRBV18 with TRBJ1-3, with TRBD1 matching over 9 bases. This CDR3 has 15 amino acids. CDR1 KGHSH and CDR2 LQKENI come from the germline V gene. J was trimmed by 3 bases and V by 4 bases; bases with no gene match: 4. CDR3 coding DNA: TGTGCCAGCTCACAACAGGGGGCGGATGGAAACACCATATATTTT. It yields the protein CASSQQGADGNTIYF.

The chain is built from TRBV19 and TRBJ2-1; 9 bases fit TRBD2. The V and J ends lost 5 bases and 7 bases, in that order; junction bases with no gene match: 3. Per germline, CDR1 LNHDA and CDR2 SQIVND (reference sequence). The CDR3 has 13 amino acids. Written as DNA, the CDR3 is TGTGCCAGTAGTGGTACTAGCGGGAATGAGCAGTTCTTC. Protein product: CASSGTSGNEQFF.

The sample holds one count of this clone. V is TRBV7-2 and J is TRBJ1-4, with D unresolved. This CDR3 has 15 residues. From germline, CDR1 is SGHTA and CDR2 FQGNSA. The V end lost 2 bases, the J end lost 0 bases, and 7 bases lay between the germline ends. DNA of the CDR3: TGTGCCAGCAGCTTACTAATCGCAACTAATGAAAAACTGTTTTTT. Translating it yields CASSLLIATNEKLFF.

The table lists this clone with a count of one. The chain joins TRBV6-2 or TRBV6-3 to TRBJ2-7; D might be TRBD1 (5 bases). Per germline, CDR1 MNHEY and CDR2 SVGEGT. CDR3 length: 13 amino acids. V shed 0 bases and J shed 3 bases, with 6 bases lying between them. CDR3 amino acids: CASSYSGLYEQYF. CDR3 sequence (DNA): TGTGCCAGCAGTTACTCGGGGCTCTACGAGCAGTACTTC.

J is TRBJ2-2 and V is TRBV12-1; the table's D gene call, TRBD2, was not cross checked with the DNA. TRBV12-1 is a documented pseudogene. The CDR3 runs 20 residues. CDR3 in DNA: TGTGCCAGCAGCTTTAGTTCGAGGGTAGCGGGAGCCGCGAACACCGGGGAGCTGTTTTTT. Protein product: CASSFSSRVAGAANTGELFF.

The chain uses TRBV5-1 and TRBJ2-1, with D possibly being TRBD1 (6 bases). This CDR3 comprises 15 residues. The ends were cut back, 2 bases at V and 5 bases at J, with 14 bases in the middle. Looked up from germline, CDR1 is SGHRS and CDR2 is YFSETQ. CDR3 sequence reads: CASSFGAGQNNEQFF. DNA of the CDR3: TGCGCCAGCAGCTTTGGCGCAGGACAGAACAATGAGCAGTTCTTC.